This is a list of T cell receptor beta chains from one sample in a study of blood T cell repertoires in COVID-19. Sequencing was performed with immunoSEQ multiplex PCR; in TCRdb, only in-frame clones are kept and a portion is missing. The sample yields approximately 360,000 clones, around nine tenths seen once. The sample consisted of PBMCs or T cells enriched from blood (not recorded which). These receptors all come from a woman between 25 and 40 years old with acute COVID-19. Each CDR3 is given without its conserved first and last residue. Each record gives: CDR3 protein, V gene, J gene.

CDR3aa: ASIDHGHQPQH
v_gene: TRBV19
j_gene: TRBJ1-5

CDR3aa: ASSKCRGLDETQY
v_gene: TRBV21-1
j_gene: TRBJ2-5

CDR3aa: ASSFSRPGSSYEQY
v_gene: TRBV28
j_gene: TRBJ2-7

CDR3aa: ASSGREWQY
v_gene: TRBV28
j_gene: TRBJ2-7

CDR3aa: ASSLVAGGSTDTQY
v_gene: TRBV11-2
j_gene: TRBJ2-3

CDR3aa: ASSSTTVEAF
v_gene: TRBV6-5
j_gene: TRBJ1-1

CDR3aa: ASSVTGLDTEAF
v_gene: TRBV9
j_gene: TRBJ1-1

CDR3aa: ASSQVLQGGNAPNYGYT
v_gene: TRBV4-1
j_gene: TRBJ1-2

CDR3aa: ASSATILSGNTIY
v_gene: TRBV5-1
j_gene: TRBJ1-3

CDR3aa: ASSLALGTGLNSPLH
v_gene: TRBV5-6
j_gene: TRBJ1-6

CDR3aa: ASSENRDTEAF
v_gene: TRBV10-1
j_gene: TRBJ1-1

CDR3aa: ASSSLSLTGELF
v_gene: TRBV7-3
j_gene: TRBJ2-2

CDR3aa: AWIRGAAEAF
v_gene: TRBV30
j_gene: TRBJ1-1

CDR3aa: ASSTRGIGNTIY
v_gene: TRBV19
j_gene: TRBJ1-3

CDR3aa: ASSLQGYGYT
v_gene: TRBV12-3/TRBV12-4
j_gene: TRBJ1-2

CDR3aa: ASSLGRAEAF
v_gene: TRBV12-3/TRBV12-4
j_gene: TRBJ1-1

CDR3aa: ASSLDSGGATDTQY
v_gene: TRBV5-1
j_gene: TRBJ2-3

CDR3aa: ASSQETRAGYT
v_gene: TRBV4-2
j_gene: TRBJ1-2

CDR3aa: ATSDMAGAPTDTQY
v_gene: TRBV24-1
j_gene: TRBJ2-3

CDR3aa: AWGTGITKNIQY
v_gene: TRBV30
j_gene: TRBJ2-4

CDR3aa: ASSPMMGQGYGYT
v_gene: TRBV5-1
j_gene: TRBJ1-2

CDR3aa: ASSEVVFAEAF
v_gene: TRBV6-1
j_gene: TRBJ1-1